Sequencing of this T cell receptor beta chain was carried out in a study of OX40 agonist ivuxolimab in advanced cancers. In the study overall: Those treated in dose escalation had hepatocellular carcinoma, melanoma, renal cell cancer or head and neck cancer. General observations from the study: Dosing at 0.1 to 3.0 mg/kg was accompanied by clonal expansion of CD4+ and CD8+ blood T cells by week 6.

This CDR3 is built from 18 residues. Sequenced by immunoSEQ multiplex PCR; TCRdb stores in-frame clones only, minus some. The sample holds over 35,000 clones, 80% to 90% seen once. Comment on this clone: Its target is not known.

The chain couples TRBV21-1 to TRBJ2-7; TRBD2, the D gene given by the table, was not confirmed from the DNA. TRBV21-1 constitutes a pseudogene. The material was CD4+ or CD8+ T cells sorted from blood, obtained in a trial of the OX40 agonist ivuxolimab. This sequence originates from an adult with an advanced solid tumor such as melanoma, head and neck, liver or kidney cancer. CDR3 sequence (DNA): TGTGCCAGCAGCAAGGCCAGCGGGAACAGGGTAGTCCCCTACGAGCAGTACTTC. It specifies CASSKASGNRVVPYEQYF.